This is a list of T cell receptor beta chains from one sample in a study of OX40 agonist ivuxolimab in advanced cancers. Assay: immunoSEQ multiplex PCR; the TCRdb copy retains only in-frame clones and omits some. The sample includes 20,000 to 25,000 clones, about four fifths of them seen just once. The sequencing here drew on CD4+ or CD8+ T cells sorted from blood, taken in a trial of the OX40 agonist ivuxolimab. The receptors were gathered from an adult with an advanced solid tumor such as melanoma, head and neck, liver or kidney cancer. CDR3s include the opening cysteine and the closing phenylalanine or tryptophan. Each record gives: clone size, J gene, V gene, D gene, CDR3 protein, CDR3 DNA. A D gene is named only where the DNA matches it firmly. The size of a clone is reported for some rows only, either as once, few or many, or as a class for expanded clones.

clone_size: few; j_call: TRBJ2-5; v_call: TRBV12-5; d_call: .; cdr3_aa: CASGWMDRGETQYF; cdr3_nt: TGTGCTAGTGGTTGGATGGACCGGGGAGAGACCCAGTACTTC
clone_size: .; j_call: TRBJ1-5; v_call: TRBV18; d_call: .; cdr3_aa: CASSPGAGGNQPQHF; cdr3_nt: TGTGCCAGCTCCCCCGGGGCAGGGGGCAATCAGCCCCAGCATTTT
clone_size: .; j_call: TRBJ1-5; v_call: TRBV19; d_call: TRBD1; cdr3_aa: CASSYGTAINQPQHF; cdr3_nt: TGTGCCAGTAGCTACGGGACAGCTATCAATCAGCCCCAGCATTTT
clone_size: .; j_call: TRBJ2-7; v_call: TRBV28; d_call: TRBD1; cdr3_aa: CASRERTGGYEQYF; cdr3_nt: TGTGCCAGCAGAGAACGCACAGGGGGCTACGAGCAGTACTTC
clone_size: .; j_call: TRBJ2-6; v_call: TRBV6-6; d_call: .; cdr3_aa: CASSSQGSGANVLTF; cdr3_nt: TGTGCCAGCAGCTCTCAGGGCTCTGGGGCCAACGTCCTGACTTTC
clone_size: .; j_call: TRBJ1-2; v_call: TRBV10-1; d_call: .; cdr3_aa: CARKTYGYTF; cdr3_nt: TGCGCGCGAAAGACCTATGGCTACACCTTC
clone_size: .; j_call: TRBJ1-5; v_call: TRBV12-2; d_call: .; cdr3_aa: CASRSKPWTWSNQPQHF; cdr3_nt: TGTGCAAGTCGCTCAAAGCCTTGGACGTGGAGCAATCAGCCCCAGCATTTT
clone_size: .; j_call: TRBJ1-1; v_call: TRBV5-8; d_call: TRBD1; cdr3_aa: CASSFSPGGGGAFF; cdr3_nt: TGTGCCAGCAGCTTTTCCCCAGGGGGCGGGGGAGCTTTCTTT
clone_size: .; j_call: TRBJ2-2; v_call: TRBV6-4; d_call: .; cdr3_aa: CASSEASDTGELFF; cdr3_nt: TGTGCCAGCAGTGAAGCTAGCGACACCGGGGAGCTGTTTTTT
clone_size: .; j_call: TRBJ2-7; v_call: TRBV9; d_call: .; cdr3_aa: CASSVEGTSYEQYF; cdr3_nt: TGTGCCAGCAGCGTAGAGGGAACCTCCTACGAGCAGTACTTC
clone_size: once; j_call: TRBJ2-1; v_call: TRBV4-1; d_call: .; cdr3_aa: CASSQDRAGYNEQFF; cdr3_nt: TGCGCCAGCAGCCAAGATAGGGCGGGTTACAATGAGCAGTTCTTC
clone_size: .; j_call: TRBJ2-7; v_call: TRBV7-8; d_call: TRBD2; cdr3_aa: CASSLGLSGSPYEQYF; cdr3_nt: TGTGCCAGCAGCTTAGGGCTTAGCGGGAGCCCCTACGAGCAGTACTTC
clone_size: once; j_call: TRBJ2-1; v_call: TRBV7-6; d_call: .; cdr3_aa: CASSDHFEQFF; cdr3_nt: TGTGCCAGCAGCGACCATTTTGAGCAGTTCTTC
clone_size: .; j_call: TRBJ2-7; v_call: TRBV27; d_call: .; cdr3_aa: CASSLAPSYEQYF; cdr3_nt: TGTGCCAGCAGTTTAGCCCCGTCCTACGAGCAGTACTTC
clone_size: .; j_call: TRBJ2-1; v_call: TRBV30; d_call: .; cdr3_aa: CAWSATGQYNEQFF; cdr3_nt: TGTGCCTGGAGTGCAACAGGACAGTACAATGAGCAGTTCTTC
clone_size: .; j_call: TRBJ2-7; v_call: TRBV4-2; d_call: TRBD2; cdr3_aa: CASSQESGLGAYEQYF; cdr3_nt: TGTGCCAGCAGCCAAGAATCAGGACTAGGGGCCTACGAGCAGTACTTC
clone_size: once; j_call: TRBJ2-5; v_call: TRBV7-9; d_call: TRBD2; cdr3_aa: CASSLITGGGTQYF; cdr3_nt: TGTGCCAGCAGCTTGATCACGGGAGGCGGGACCCAGTACTTC
clone_size: once; j_call: TRBJ2-3; v_call: TRBV25-1; d_call: .; cdr3_aa: CATREEPVGTQYF; cdr3_nt: TGTGCCACCAGGGAGGAGCCCGTCGGGACGCAGTATTTT